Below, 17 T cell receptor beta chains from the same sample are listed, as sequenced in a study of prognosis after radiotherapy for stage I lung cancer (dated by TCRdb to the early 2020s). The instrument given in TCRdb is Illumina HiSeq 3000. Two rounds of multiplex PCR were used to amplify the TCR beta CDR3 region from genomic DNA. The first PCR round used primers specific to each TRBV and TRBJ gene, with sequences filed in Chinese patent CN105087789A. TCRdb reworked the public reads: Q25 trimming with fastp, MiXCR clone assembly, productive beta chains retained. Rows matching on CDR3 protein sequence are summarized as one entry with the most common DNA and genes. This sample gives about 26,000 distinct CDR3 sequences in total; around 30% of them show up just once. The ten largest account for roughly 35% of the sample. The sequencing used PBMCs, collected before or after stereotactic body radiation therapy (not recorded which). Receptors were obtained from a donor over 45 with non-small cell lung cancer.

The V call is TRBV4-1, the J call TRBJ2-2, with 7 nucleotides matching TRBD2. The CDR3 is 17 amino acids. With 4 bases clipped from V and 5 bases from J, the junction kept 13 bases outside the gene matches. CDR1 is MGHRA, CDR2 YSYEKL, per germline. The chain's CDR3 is CASSPRSGLVETGELFF. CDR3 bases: TGCGCCAGCAGCCCCCGGAGCGGACTAGTTGAGACCGGGGAGCTGTTTTTT.

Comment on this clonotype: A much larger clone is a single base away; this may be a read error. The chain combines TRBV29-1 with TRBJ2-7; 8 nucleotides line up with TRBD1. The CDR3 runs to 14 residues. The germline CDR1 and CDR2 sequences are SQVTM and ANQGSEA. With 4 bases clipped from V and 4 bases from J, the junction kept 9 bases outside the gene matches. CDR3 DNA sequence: TGCAGCGTTGGTTCGGGACAGGAATTTTACGAGCAGTACTTC. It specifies CSVGSGQEFYEQYF.

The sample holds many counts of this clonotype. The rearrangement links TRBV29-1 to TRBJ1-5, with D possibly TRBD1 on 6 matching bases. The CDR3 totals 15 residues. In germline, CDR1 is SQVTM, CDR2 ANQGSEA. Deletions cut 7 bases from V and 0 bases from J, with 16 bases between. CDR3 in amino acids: CSGIQGYDSNQPQHF. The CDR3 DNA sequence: TGCAGCGGGATACAGGGATACGATAGCAATCAGCCCCAGCATTTT.

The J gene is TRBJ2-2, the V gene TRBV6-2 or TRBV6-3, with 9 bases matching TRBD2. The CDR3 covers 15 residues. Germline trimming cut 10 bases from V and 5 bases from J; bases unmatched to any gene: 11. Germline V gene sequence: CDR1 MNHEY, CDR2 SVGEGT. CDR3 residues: CAIRRVSGSTGELFF. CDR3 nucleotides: TGTGCCATCCGAAGAGTTAGCGGGAGTACCGGGGAGCTGTTTTTT.

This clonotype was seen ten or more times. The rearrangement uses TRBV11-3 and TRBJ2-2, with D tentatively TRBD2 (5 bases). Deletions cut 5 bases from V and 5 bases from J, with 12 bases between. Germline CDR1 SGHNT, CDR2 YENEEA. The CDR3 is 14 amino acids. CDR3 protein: CASSPRTVTGELFF. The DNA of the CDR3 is TGTGCCAGCAGCCCAAGGACTGTAACCGGGGAGCTGTTTTTT.

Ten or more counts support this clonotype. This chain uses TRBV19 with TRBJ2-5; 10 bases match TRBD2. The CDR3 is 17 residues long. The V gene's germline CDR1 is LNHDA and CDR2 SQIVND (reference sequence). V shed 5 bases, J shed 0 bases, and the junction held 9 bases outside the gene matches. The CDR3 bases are TGTGCCAGTAGTTCATTCCTTAGCGGGAGGTACCAAGAGACCCAGTACTTC. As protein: CASSSFLSGRYQETQYF.

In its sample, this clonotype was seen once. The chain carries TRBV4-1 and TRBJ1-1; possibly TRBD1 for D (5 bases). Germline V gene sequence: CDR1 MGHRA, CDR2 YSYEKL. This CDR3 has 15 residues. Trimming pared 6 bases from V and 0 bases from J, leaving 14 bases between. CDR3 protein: CASRFEQELNTEAFF. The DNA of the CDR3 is TGCGCCAGCAGATTCGAACAGGAGCTGAACACTGAAGCTTTCTTT.

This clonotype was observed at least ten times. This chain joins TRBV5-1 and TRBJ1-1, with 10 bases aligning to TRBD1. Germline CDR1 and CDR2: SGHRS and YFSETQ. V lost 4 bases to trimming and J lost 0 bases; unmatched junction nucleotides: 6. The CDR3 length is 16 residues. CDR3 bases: TGCGCCAGCAGCCGGGGGACAGGGGATATGAACACTGAAGCTTTCTTT. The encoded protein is CASSRGTGDMNTEAFF.

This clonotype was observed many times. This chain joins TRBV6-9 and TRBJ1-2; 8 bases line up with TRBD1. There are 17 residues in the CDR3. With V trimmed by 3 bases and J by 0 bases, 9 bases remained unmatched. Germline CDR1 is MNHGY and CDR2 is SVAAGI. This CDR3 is CASSYWDRTIPNYGYTF. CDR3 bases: TGTGCCAGCAGTTACTGGGACAGGACTATTCCTAACTATGGCTACACCTTC.

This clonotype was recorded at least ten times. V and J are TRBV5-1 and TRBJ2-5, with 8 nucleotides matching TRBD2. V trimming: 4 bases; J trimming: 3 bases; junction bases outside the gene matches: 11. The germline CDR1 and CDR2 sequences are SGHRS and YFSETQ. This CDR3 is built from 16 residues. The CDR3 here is CASSQFSGGAKETQYF. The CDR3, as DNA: TGCGCCAGCAGCCAATTCTCCGGGGGGGCAAAAGAGACCCAGTACTTC. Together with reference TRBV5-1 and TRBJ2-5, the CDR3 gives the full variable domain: KAGVTQTPRYLIKTRGQQVTLSCSPISGHRSVSWYQQTPGQGLQFLFEYFSETQRNKGNFPGRFSGRQFSNSRSEMNVSTLELGDSALYLCASSQFSGGAKETQYFGPGTRLLVL.

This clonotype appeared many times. This CDR3 reads CSARPAGAPNYGYTF. The CDR3, as DNA: TGCAGTGCTAGACCTGCAGGGGCCCCTAACTATGGCTACACCTTC. This rearrangement joins TRBV20-1 to TRBJ1-2; TRBD1 might be the D (6 bases). CDR3 length equals 15 residues. Trimming took 2 bases from V and 0 from J, leaving 13 bases between them. Germline V gene lookup returns CDR1 DFQATT and CDR2 SNEGSKA (reference sequence).

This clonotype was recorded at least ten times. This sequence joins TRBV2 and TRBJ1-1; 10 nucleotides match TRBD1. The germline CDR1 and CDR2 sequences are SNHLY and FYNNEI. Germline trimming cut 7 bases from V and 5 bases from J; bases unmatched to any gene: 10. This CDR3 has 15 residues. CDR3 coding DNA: TGTGCCAGCATCAAGGGGGGGACAGGGGTGACTGAAGCTTTCTTT. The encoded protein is CASIKGGTGVTEAFF. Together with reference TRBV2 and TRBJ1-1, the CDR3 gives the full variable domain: EPEVTQTPSHQVTQMGQEVILRCVPISNHLYFYWYRQILGQKVEFLVSFYNNEISEKSEIFDDQFSVERPDGSNFTLKIRSTKLEDSAMYFCASIKGGTGVTEAFFGQGTRLTVV.

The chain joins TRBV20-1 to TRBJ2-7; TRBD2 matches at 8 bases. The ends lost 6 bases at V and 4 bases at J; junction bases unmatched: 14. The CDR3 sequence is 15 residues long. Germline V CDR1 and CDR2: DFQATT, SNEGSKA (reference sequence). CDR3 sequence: CSASGEIAGSYEQYF. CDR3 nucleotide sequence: TGCAGTGCCAGTGGGGAAATAGCGGGGTCATACGAGCAGTACTTC.

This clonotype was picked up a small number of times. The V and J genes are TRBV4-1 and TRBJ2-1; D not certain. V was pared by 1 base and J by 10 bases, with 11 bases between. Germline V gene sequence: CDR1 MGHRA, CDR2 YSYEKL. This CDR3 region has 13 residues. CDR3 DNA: TGCGCCAGCAGCCAAGGGCAAACCGGGGAGCAGTTCTTC. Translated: CASSQGQTGEQFF.

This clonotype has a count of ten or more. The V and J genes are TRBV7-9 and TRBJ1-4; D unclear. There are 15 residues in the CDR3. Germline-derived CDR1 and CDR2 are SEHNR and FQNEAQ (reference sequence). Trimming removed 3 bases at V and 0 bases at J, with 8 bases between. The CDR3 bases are TGTGCCAGCAGCTTGGGTTGGGCAACTAATGAAAAACTGTTTTTT. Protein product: CASSLGWATNEKLFF.

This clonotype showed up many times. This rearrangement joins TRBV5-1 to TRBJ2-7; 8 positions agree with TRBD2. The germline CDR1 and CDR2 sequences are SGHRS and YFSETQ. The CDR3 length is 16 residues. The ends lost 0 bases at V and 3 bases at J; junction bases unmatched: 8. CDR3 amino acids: CASSLGAGATFYEQYF. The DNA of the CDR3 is TGCGCCAGCAGCTTGGGAGCGGGAGCCACTTTCTACGAGCAGTACTTC.

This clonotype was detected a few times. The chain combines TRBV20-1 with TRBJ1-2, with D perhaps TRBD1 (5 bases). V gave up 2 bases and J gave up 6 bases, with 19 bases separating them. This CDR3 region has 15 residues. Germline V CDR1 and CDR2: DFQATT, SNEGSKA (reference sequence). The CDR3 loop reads CSARSSGQGRDGYTF. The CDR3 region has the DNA TGCAGTGCTAGATCCTCTGGGCAGGGAAGAGATGGCTACACCTTC.